The 24 T cell receptor beta chains reported below all come from one sample, sequenced in a study of T cells in Graves' hyperthyroidism and ophthalmopathy. TCR beta CDR3 sequences were amplified from RNA transcripts. A set of HTBI primers served as the primers for a first-round RT-PCR of the TCR CDR3. TCRdb re-called the multiplex PCR reads through MiXCR, storing one row per CDR3 protein. The sample contains roughly 560,000 distinct CDR3 sequences, approximately 15% of which appear only once. Sequencing input: blood. These receptors were taken from a woman in her 40s with Graves' ophthalmopathy.

Many counts were recorded for this clonotype. The J gene is TRBJ1-2, the V gene TRBV10-3; the match to TRBD1 covers 8 bases. There are 15 residues in the CDR3. Trimming removed 0 bases from V and 8 bases from J; junction bases left unmatched: 8. Germline V CDR1 and CDR2: ENHRY, SYGVKD. The chain's CDR3 is CAISESEQGVGGYTF. CDR3 nucleotide sequence: TGTGCCATCAGTGAGTCGGAACAGGGGGTAGGCGGCTACACCTTC.

The CDR3 nucleotides read TGTGCCAGCAGCTTAACGCTAGCGGAGGGTGGCGAGCAGTACTTC. This sequence encodes CASSLTLAEGGEQYF. The chain is built from TRBV7-2 and TRBJ2-7; 7 nucleotides line up with TRBD2. The V gene's germline CDR1 is SGHTA and CDR2 FQGNSA. With 2 bases clipped from V and 6 bases from J, the junction kept 10 bases outside the gene matches. The CDR3 has 15 amino acids.

At least ten counts were recorded for this clonotype. The chain is built from TRBV7-9 and TRBJ2-5; TRBD2 agrees at 7 bases. The CDR3 contains 15 residues. CDR1 and CDR2 (germline): SEHNR, FQNEAQ (reference sequence). Trimming removed 4 bases from V and 4 bases from J; junction bases left unmatched: 9. The CDR3 sequence is CASSSGVSGLETQYF. The CDR3 nucleotides are TGTGCCAGCAGCTCGGGGGTTAGCGGGTTAGAGACCCAGTACTTC.

This clonotype has only a few counts. The chain is built from TRBV30 and TRBJ2-7, with 7 nucleotides matching TRBD1. With 4 bases clipped from V and 3 bases from J, the junction kept 9 bases outside the gene matches. CDR1 GTSNPN and CDR2 SVGIG come from the germline V gene (reference sequence). The length of the CDR3 is 14 residues. In DNA, the CDR3 is TGTGCCTGGAAGGGGACAGAGCCCTTCTACGAGCAGTACTTC. This sequence encodes CAWKGTEPFYEQYF.

This clonotype was seen at least ten times. The chain employs TRBV12-3 or TRBV12-4 and TRBJ2-7, with D perhaps TRBD2 (6 bases). The V gene lost 6 bases and the J gene lost 12 bases, with 18 bases spanning the gap. The CDR3 is 12 amino acids. The CDR3 sequence: CASSAIGGTPYF. The CDR3 nucleotides are TGTGCCAGCAGCGCAATTGGTGGGACTCCGTACTTC.

The CDR3 spells CASSLFGTAVGDQPQHF. For the CDR3, the DNA is TGTGCCAGCAGTTTATTTGGGACAGCGGTCGGGGATCAGCCCCAGCATTTT. The genes are TRBV27 and TRBJ1-5; 7 positions match TRBD1. Per the germline V gene, CDR1 is MNHEY and CDR2 is SMNVEV (reference sequence). The CDR3 sequence is 17 residues long. V lost 1 base to trimming and J lost 5 bases; unmatched junction nucleotides: 11.

This clonotype has a count of ten or more. V and J are TRBV28 and TRBJ1-1; no reliable D call. Per germline, CDR1 MDHEN and CDR2 SYDVKM. Trimming shortened V by 3 bases and J by 0 bases, and 11 bases separated the two germline ends. This CDR3 has 15 amino acids. The CDR3, as DNA: TGTGCCAGCAGTTTCGGGCGGAAAGTGAACACTGAAGCTTTCTTT. Its translation: CASSFGRKVNTEAFF.

There are many counts of this clonotype. The chain has TRBV15 and TRBJ1-1; possibly TRBD1 for D (5 bases). This CDR3 comprises 14 residues. In germline, CDR1 is LNHNV, CDR2 YYDKDF (reference sequence). The V gene lost 3 bases and the J gene lost 0 bases, with 8 bases spanning the gap. CDR3 DNA sequence: TGTGCCACCAGCAGCGGGGCAGTGAACACTGAAGCTTTCTTT. It yields the protein CATSSGAVNTEAFF.

This chain joins TRBV6-2 or TRBV6-3 and TRBJ1-1; 11 bases map to TRBD1. The junction had 12 bases not matched to a gene; V was cut back by 5 bases and J by 1 base. The CDR3 covers 18 residues. In germline, CDR1 is MNHEY, CDR2 SVGEGT. CDR3 DNA sequence: TGTGCCAGCAGTCACCGGGACAGGGGGAAAAATAGGAACACTGAAGCTTTCTTT. Residues: CASSHRDRGKNRNTEAFF.

This clonotype was detected ten times or more. The chain has TRBV27 and TRBJ1-2; D remains unclear. Germline values: CDR1 MNHEY, CDR2 SMNVEV (reference sequence). Trimming took 2 bases from V and 2 from J, leaving 6 bases between them. CDR3 size: 13 residues. CDR3 loop: CASSLARNYGYTF. In nucleotides, the CDR3 is TGTGCCAGCAGTTTAGCGCGGAACTATGGCTACACCTTC.

There are many counts of this clonotype. The CDR3 here is CASSEYGNSYEQYF. The DNA for the CDR3 is TGTGCCAGCAGTGAATACGGCAACTCCTACGAGCAGTACTTC. The chain is built from TRBV6-1 and TRBJ2-7; D gene uncertain. V lost 2 bases and J 0 bases, leaving 8 bases between the germline ends. Germline CDR1 and CDR2: MNHNS and SASEGT. This CDR3 is built from 14 residues.

This clonotype was seen repeatedly, ten times or more. The chain carries TRBV6-2 or TRBV6-3 and TRBJ1-1; 7 nucleotides line up with TRBD1. CDR1 is MNHEY and CDR2 is SVGEGT in the germline V gene. V shed 8 bases, J shed 0 bases, and the junction held 6 bases outside the gene matches. CDR3 size: 14 residues. CDR3 coding DNA: TGTGCCAGCTACGACAGGGCTTTGAACACTGAAGCTTTCTTT. Translating gives CASYDRALNTEAFF.

This clonotype was picked up many times. V is TRBV7-2 and J is TRBJ2-7, with D tentatively TRBD2 (6 bases). The length of the CDR3 is 17 residues. V was cut by 0 bases and J by 2 bases, with 17 bases left in between. Germline V gives CDR1 SGHTA, CDR2 FQGNSA. As DNA, the CDR3 is TGTGCCAGCAGCTTAGCCCCTGCATCGGGAGCACCCTACGAGCAGTACTTC. Translating it yields CASSLAPASGAPYEQYF.

This clonotype appeared many times. The gene calls are TRBV28 and TRBJ2-7, with 7 bases aligning to TRBD2. The germline V gene has CDR1 MDHEN and CDR2 SYDVKM. Trimming at V came to 4 bases and at J to 0 bases, leaving 6 bases not matched to a gene. The CDR3 is made up of 15 amino acids. For the CDR3, the DNA is TGTGCCAGCAGTTGGTCAGGACTAGGCTCCTACGAGCAGTACTTC. Translation: CASSWSGLGSYEQYF.

This clonotype was recorded at least ten times. This rearrangement joins TRBV12-3 or TRBV12-4 to TRBJ1-5, with D uncertain. The CDR3 runs to 15 residues. Trimming removed 5 bases from V and 6 bases from J, with 17 bases in between. CDR3 DNA sequence: TGTGCCAGCAGTCCTTACCCTTTAGGGATTCAGCCCCAGCATTTT. Translated: CASSPYPLGIQPQHF.

Only a few counts were recorded for this clonotype. The rearrangement links TRBV20-1 to TRBJ2-1, with a possible D match to TRBD2 (6 bases). From germline, CDR1 is DFQATT and CDR2 SNEGSKA (reference sequence). CDR3 length: 17 residues. V was cut by 0 bases and J by 2 bases, with 17 bases left in between. The CDR3 region has the DNA TGCAGTGCTAGAGAGATTGGTGGGCGGGGCGCCTACAATGAGCAGTTCTTC. Amino acid sequence: CSAREIGGRGAYNEQFF.

This clonotype was seen only a few times. V and J are TRBV6-5 and TRBJ2-7, with 11 bases aligning to TRBD2. Per germline, CDR1 MNHEY and CDR2 SVGAGI. This CDR3 region has 16 residues. V was pared by 2 bases and J by 4 bases, with 7 bases of the junction left unmatched. CDR3 sequence reads: CASSYLVAGGPYEQYF. DNA of the CDR3: TGTGCCAGCAGTTACCTCGTAGCGGGAGGGCCTTACGAGCAGTACTTC.

This clonotype was seen repeatedly, ten times or more. V and J are TRBV28 and TRBJ2-3, with a tentative D call TRBD1 (6 bases). CDR3 size: 14 residues. Per germline, CDR1 MDHEN and CDR2 SYDVKM. Trimming shortened V by 3 bases and J by 1 base, and 8 bases separated the two germline ends. As DNA, the CDR3 is TGTGCCAGCAGTTTTCCAGGGGGCACAGATACGCAGTATTTT. As protein: CASSFPGGTDTQYF.

This clonotype has at least ten counts. The chain recombines TRBV6-2 or TRBV6-3 with TRBJ2-7, with 7 bases identical to TRBD1. Looked up from germline, CDR1 is MNHEY and CDR2 is SVGEGT. The CDR3 extends over 14 amino acids. J gave up 0 bases and V 6 bases, and 5 bases lay outside the gene matches. CDR3 residues: CASSSWDSSYEQYF. In nucleotides, the CDR3 is TGTGCCAGCAGCTCGTGGGACAGCTCCTACGAGCAGTACTTC.

This clonotype was counted at least ten times. Given a much more abundant clone one base away, this may be a read error. V and J are TRBV6-2 or TRBV6-3 and TRBJ2-5, with D perhaps given as TRBD1 or TRBD2 (5 bases each). The CDR3 covers 14 residues. CDR1 and CDR2 (germline): MNHEY, SVGEGT. The germline V and J ends were trimmed by 1 base and 2 bases, with 8 bases remaining between them. The CDR3 DNA reads TGTGCCAGCAGTTACTGGGGGAGTCAAGAGACCCAGTACTTC. Translation gives CASSYWGSQETQYF.

This clonotype was found many times. The chain has TRBV20-1 and TRBJ1-1; 7 bases match TRBD1. The length of the CDR3 is 12 residues. Germline trimming cut 6 bases from V and 3 bases from J; bases unmatched to any gene: 4. Germline V gene sequence: CDR1 DFQATT, CDR2 SNEGSKA (reference sequence). This chain's CDR3 is CSATDRYTEAFF. The CDR3 DNA is TGCAGTGCCACGGACAGGTACACTGAAGCTTTCTTT.

This clonotype was counted at least ten times. This chain joins TRBV30 and TRBJ2-7, with 9 bases identical to TRBD1. V dropped 1 base and J dropped 5; count of bases not matched to a gene: 6. The CDR3 extends over 14 amino acids. Germline V gives CDR1 GTSNPN, CDR2 SVGIG (reference sequence). CDR3 bases: TGTGCCTGGAGTGGGGGGACAGGGAGAAACGAGCAGTACTTC. It specifies CAWSGGTGRNEQYF.

Ten or more counts support this clonotype. The rearrangement uses TRBV12-3 or TRBV12-4 and TRBJ2-2; tentatively, D is TRBD2 (6 bases). This CDR3 spans 15 amino acids. Trimming left V 6 bases short and J 4 bases short, with 15 bases between. The CDR3: CASRPRLGPTGELFF. The DNA for the CDR3 is TGTGCCAGCAGACCGCGACTAGGGCCCACCGGGGAGCTGTTTTTT.

The chain links TRBV30 to TRBJ1-5; D not certain. V was pared by 1 base and J by 9 bases, with 13 bases between. The CDR3 loop spans 13 amino acids. CDR1 GTSNPN and CDR2 SVGIG come from the germline V gene (reference sequence). The CDR3 coding sequence is TGTGCCTGGAGTGGGACTACTTCTCTGCCCCAGCATTTT. Translation gives CAWSGTTSLPQHF.